This record concerns one T cell receptor beta chain sequence. Its specificity is unknown. This specimen belongs to a study of cytomegalovirus exposure and HLA in healthy donors. Study-wide results and limits: Data from an earlier analysis indicated that most TCR beta V segments were productive either about 87% or about 30% of the time. Reported performance of the classifier showed diagnosis of cytomegalovirus status with high specificity and sensitivity.

With 60 Vbeta and 13 Jbeta primers, the PCR was carried out. Method: immunoSEQ multiplex PCR; TCRdb's copy keeps in-frame clones and lacks some. The sample has approximately 100,000 clones; about 68% are singletons. This TCR was recovered from a male donor in good health and CMV-seropositive. Sequenced sample: PBMCs.

The CDR3 DNA follows: TGCGCCAGCAGCCAAGAAAGACAGGGGACAAGGTTTTCTGGCTACACCTTC. Its translation is CASSQERQGTRFSGYTF. The chain has TRBV4-1 and TRBJ1-2; 8 nucleotides line up with TRBD1. V was pared by 0 bases and J by 7 bases, with 13 bases of the junction left unmatched. The CDR3 consists of 17 residues. The germline gives CDR1 MGHRA, CDR2 YSYEKL.